Shown below are 19 T cell receptor beta chains from a single sample sequenced in a study of CD8+ T cells in alopecia areata. Treatment described: oral pan-JAK inhibitor, 5-10 mg twice daily. cDNA prepared by RNA extraction and subsequent reverse transcription served as the template for sequencing. This table comes from immunoSEQ multiplex PCR, and its TCRdb copy is limited to in-frame clones, with some not included. The table includes some 170,000 clones, approximately 52% detected once. Here the sequenced sample was CD4+ T cells sorted from blood, taken at week 56, from a patient treated with tofacitinib. The receptors shown here come from a human donor with alopecia areata.

The V call is TRBV29-1, the J call TRBJ2-3; the D gene is possibly TRBD1 (5 bases). V shed 6 bases and J shed 3 bases, with 13 bases lying between them. The V gene's germline CDR1 is SQVTM and CDR2 ANQGSEA. This CDR3 region has 13 residues. CDR3 sequence reads: CSVAGMWTDTQYF. The CDR3 DNA follows: TGCAGCGTGGCAGGGATGTGGACAGATACGCAGTATTTT.

The gene calls are TRBV20-1 and TRBJ2-7, with a possible D match to TRBD2 (6 bases). This CDR3 comprises 11 residues. The germline V gene has CDR1 DFQATT and CDR2 SNEGSKA (reference sequence). V gave up 6 bases and J gave up 4 bases, with 10 bases separating them. CDR3 protein: CSARSGYEQYF. CDR3 coding DNA: TGCAGTGCCCGCAGCGGGTACGAGCAGTACTTC.

This clone was seen only a few times. This rearrangement joins TRBV18 to TRBJ1-2; possibly TRBD1 for D (5 bases). The length of the CDR3 is 15 residues. Trimming shortened V by 3 bases and J by 4 bases, and 15 bases separated the two germline ends. In germline, CDR1 is KGHSH, CDR2 LQKENI. DNA for the CDR3: TGTGCCAGCTCACCCAGGGACCCGCGAGGCTATGGCTACACCTTC. Translating it yields CASSPRDPRGYGYTF.

This clone was recorded once. V gene TRBV4-1 combines with J gene TRBJ1-1; the D is unclear. The length of the CDR3 is 14 residues. Looked up from germline, CDR1 is MGHRA and CDR2 is YSYEKL. The V end was cut by 1 base, the J end by 7 bases, with 13 bases between. CDR3 nucleotide sequence: TGCGCCAGCAGCCAAGTACAAGGTTTGGATGAAGCTTTCTTT. Residues: CASSQVQGLDEAFF.

The chain links TRBV28 to TRBJ2-5, with D tentatively TRBD1 or TRBD2 (5 bases each). Germline lookup yields CDR1 MDHEN and CDR2 SYDVKM. The CDR3 sequence is 14 residues long. V lost 6 bases and J lost 0, with 11 bases in between. The chain's CDR3 is CASRGTGNQETQYF. In nucleotides, the CDR3 is TGTGCCAGCAGGGGGACCGGCAACCAAGAGACCCAGTACTTC. The entire variable domain, with the rest obtained from reference TRBV28 and TRBJ2-5, is as follows: DVKVTQSSRYLVKRTGEKVFLECVQDMDHENMFWYRQDPGLGLRLIYFSYDVKMKEKGDIPEGYSVSREKKERFSLILESASTNQTSMYLCASRGTGNQETQYFGPGTRLLVL.

This clone has more than one count but fewer than ten. This chain links TRBV12-5 with TRBJ2-7, with 9 bases fitting TRBD1. This CDR3 is 16 amino acids long. Germline V lookup: CDR1 LGHNT, CDR2 FRNRAP. The V segment lost 2 bases and the J segment 2 bases; nucleotides outside the gene matches: 7. The CDR3 region has the DNA TGTGCTAGTGGTTTGTCCGCCGGGACAGGGACCTACGAGCAGTACTTC. Translation gives CASGLSAGTGTYEQYF.

The chain couples TRBV30 to TRBJ2-3; D is unclear. Trimming cost V 3 bases and J 1 base, with 17 bases left between them. The CDR3 is 16 amino acids. The germline CDR1 and CDR2 sequences are GTSNPN and SVGIG (reference sequence). The CDR3 sequence is CAWSPITIPRTDTQYF. CDR3 DNA: TGTGCCTGGAGCCCGATCACTATCCCCCGCACAGATACGCAGTATTTT.

The J gene is TRBJ1-2, the V gene TRBV7-9; D unresolved. V lost 4 bases and J 2 bases, leaving 14 bases between the germline ends. The CDR3 loop spans 15 amino acids. Germline assignment: CDR1 SEHNR and CDR2 FQNEAQ (reference sequence). CDR3 amino acids: CASSSTAKANYGYTF. The CDR3 DNA is TGTGCCAGCAGCTCGACGGCGAAGGCCAACTATGGCTACACCTTC.

With respect to this clone: This same CDR3 is encoded by further DNA sequences in the sample. The rearrangement joins TRBV29-1 to TRBJ2-5; the D call may be TRBD1 or TRBD2 (6 bases each). The CDR3 is 12 amino acids. V lost 5 bases and J lost 4, with 11 bases in between. Per germline, CDR1 SQVTM and CDR2 ANQGSEA. The chain's CDR3 is CSVPEGGETQYF. The CDR3 DNA is TGCAGCGTTCCTGAGGGGGGAGAGACCCAGTACTTC.

The chain is built from TRBV7-2 and TRBJ1-2, with D hard to call. The V end lost 1 base, the J end lost 4 bases, and 4 bases lay between the germline ends. The germline V gene encodes CDR1 SGHTA and CDR2 FQGNSA. The CDR3 contains 12 residues. The CDR3 reads CASSLETYGYTF. CDR3 in DNA: TGTGCCAGCAGCTTAGAGACCTATGGCTACACCTTC.

The chain joins TRBV27 to TRBJ2-7; TRBD1 might be the D (6 bases). CDR1 and CDR2 (germline): MNHEY, SMNVEV (reference sequence). Trimming left V 0 bases short and J 2 bases short, with 17 bases between. This CDR3 has 17 amino acids. CDR3 loop: CASSLSAIGQLPYEQYF. CDR3 nucleotides: TGTGCCAGCAGTTTATCGGCAATCGGACAGCTCCCCTACGAGCAGTACTTC.

A few counts support this clone. The chain combines TRBV6-1 with TRBJ2-1; D is possibly TRBD1 (6 bases). This CDR3 is built from 13 residues. Between the trimmed V and J ends, which lost 4 bases and 4 bases, there was a span of 8 bases. In germline, CDR1 is MNHNS, CDR2 SASEGT. CDR3 region: CASSGGPYNEQFF. CDR3 sequence (DNA): TGTGCCAGCAGTGGGGGGCCATACAATGAGCAGTTCTTC.

This clone has ten or more counts. The J gene is TRBJ1-1, the V gene TRBV18, with no clear D. This CDR3 region has 16 residues. Germline V lookup: CDR1 KGHSH, CDR2 LQKENI. Trimming removed 0 bases at V and 1 base at J, with 12 bases between. CDR3 residues: CASSPPDWGWNTEAFF. CDR3 sequence (DNA): TGTGCCAGCTCACCACCTGATTGGGGATGGAACACTGAAGCTTTCTTT.

The V call is TRBV7-7, the J call TRBJ2-3, with TRBD2 matching over 7 bases. Per germline, CDR1 SSHAT and CDR2 FNYEAQ (reference sequence). The CDR3 length is 14 residues. The V and J ends lost 4 bases and 6 bases, in that order; junction bases with no gene match: 7. The CDR3 coding sequence is TGTGCCAGCAGCTCTGGTGCGGGGGACGATACGCAGTATTTT. It is translated as CASSSGAGDDTQYF. Using reference TRBV7-7 and TRBJ2-3 for the parts outside the CDR3, the full variable domain is GAGVSQSPRYKVTKRGQDVTLRCDPISSHATLYWYQQALGQGPEFLTYFNYEAQPDKSGLPSDRFSAERPEGSISTLTIQRTEQRDSAMYRCASSSGAGDDTQYFGPGTRLTVL.

With regard to this clone: No DNA is shown, since the ends of the CDR3 on it are uncertain; the CDR3 is the one TCRdb lists. The genes are TRBV21-1 and TRBJ1-6; the table's D gene call, TRBD1, was not cross checked with the DNA. TRBV21-1 is a pseudogene segment. With termini counted, the CDR3 has 14 amino acids. CDR3 amino acids: CASSVGQGNSPLHF.

This clone has just a few counts. This same CDR3 is encoded by further DNA sequences in the sample. The chain couples TRBV29-1 to TRBJ2-3; no definite D call. This CDR3 has 12 residues. V was cut by 1 base and J by 2 bases, with 4 bases left in between. CDR1 is SQVTM, CDR2 ANQGSEA, per germline. CDR3 region: CSVEANTDTQYF. The CDR3 DNA reads as TGCAGCGTTGAAGCTAACACAGATACGCAGTATTTT.

This clone was seen just once. This CDR3 reads CSVMGTEAFF. The CDR3 DNA follows: TGCAGCGTTATGGGGACTGAAGCTTTCTTT. The V gene is TRBV29-1, the J gene TRBJ1-1; D gene uncertain. From germline, CDR1 is SQVTM and CDR2 ANQGSEA. The CDR3 loop spans 10 amino acids. V was cut by 5 bases and J by 5 bases, with 6 bases left in between. Drawing the rest from reference TRBV29-1 and TRBJ1-1, the complete variable domain is SAVISQKPSRDICQRGTSLTIQCQVDSQVTMMFWYRQQPGQSLTLIATANQGSEATYESGFVIDKFPISRPNLTFSTLTVSNMSPEDSSIYLCSVMGTEAFFGQGTRLTVV.

V is TRBV15 and J is TRBJ1-4; 7 positions agree with TRBD1. The germline V gene has CDR1 LNHNV and CDR2 YYDKDF (reference sequence). The CDR3 extends over 14 amino acids. With V trimmed by 3 bases and J by 3 bases, 1 base remained unmatched. This CDR3 is CATSRDRPNEKLFF. The CDR3 DNA reads TGTGCCACCAGCAGGGACAGGCCTAATGAAAAACTGTTTTTT.

On this clone itself: The identical CDR3 is also encoded by other nucleotide sequences in the sample. The V call is TRBV30, the J call TRBJ2-5; TRBD1 might be the D (7 bases). CDR3 size: 12 residues. Germline assignment: CDR1 GTSNPN and CDR2 SVGIG (reference sequence). Trimming removed 3 bases from V and 4 bases from J, with 9 bases in between. The CDR3 DNA reads as TGTGCCTGGAGCAGGGGGGCAGAGACCCAGTACTTC. It yields the protein CAWSRGAETQYF.